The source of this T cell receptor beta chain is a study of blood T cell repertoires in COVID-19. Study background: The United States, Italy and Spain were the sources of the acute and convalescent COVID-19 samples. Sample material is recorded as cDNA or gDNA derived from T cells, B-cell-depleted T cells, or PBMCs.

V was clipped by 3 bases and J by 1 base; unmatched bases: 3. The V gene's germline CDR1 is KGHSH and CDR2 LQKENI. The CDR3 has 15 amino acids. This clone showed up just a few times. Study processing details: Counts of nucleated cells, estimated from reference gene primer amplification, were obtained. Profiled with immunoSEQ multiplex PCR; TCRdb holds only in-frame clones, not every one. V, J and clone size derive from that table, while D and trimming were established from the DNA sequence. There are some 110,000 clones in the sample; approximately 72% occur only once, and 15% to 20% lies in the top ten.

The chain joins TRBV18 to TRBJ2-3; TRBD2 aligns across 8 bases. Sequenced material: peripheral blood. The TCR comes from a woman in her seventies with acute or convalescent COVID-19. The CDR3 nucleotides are TGTGCCAGCTCACCCTCACTAGCGGGCACAGATACGCAGTATTTT. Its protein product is CASSPSLAGTDTQYF.